A selection of T cell receptor beta chains follows, all from one sample in a study of neurological immune-mediated disorders. TCRdb itself ran the 5' RACE reads through MiXCR, one entry per CDR3 protein. The sample yields about 33,000 distinct CDR3 sequences, more than 1.3% seen once. Sequenced input: PBMCs. These receptors all come from a young woman with multiple sclerosis. CDR3s include the opening cysteine and the closing phenylalanine or tryptophan. Each record gives: clone size, J gene, D gene, V gene, CDR3 protein, CDR3 DNA. A D gene is named only where the DNA matches it firmly. The size field reads once, few, many, or a class for an expanded clone.

many,TRBJ1-1,TRBD1,TRBV5-1,CASSYGTGGNTEAFF,TGCGCCAGCAGCTACGGGACAGGGGGGAACACTGAAGCTTTCTTT
many,TRBJ2-2,.,TRBV25-1,CASSDLGTGELFF,TGTGCCAGCAGTGATCTCGGGACAGGGGAGCTGTTTTTT
many,TRBJ1-4,.,TRBV7-9,CASSFQGTSAYEKLFF,TGTGCCAGCAGCTTCCAAGGGACGTCAGCGTACGAAAAACTGTTTTTT
many,TRBJ1-6,.,TRBV5-1,CASSFATDSPLHF,TGCGCCAGCAGCTTCGCGACGGATTCACCCCTCCACTTT
many,TRBJ2-7,.,TRBV20-1,CSARSGRGPYEQYF,TGCAGTGCTAGGTCCGGTCGGGGGCCCTACGAGCAGTACTTC
many,TRBJ1-1,TRBD1,TRBV7-2,CASSLRTGAAFF,TGTGCCAGCAGCTTAAGGACAGGGGCGGCTTTCTTT
many,TRBJ2-6,.,TRBV5-5,CASSQSTSGANVLTF,TGTGCCAGCAGCCAGAGCACCTCTGGGGCCAACGTCCTGACTTTC
many,TRBJ1-1,TRBD1,TRBV14,CASSRAGGIVTEAFF,TGTGCCAGCAGCCGGGCAGGGGGCATCGTCACTGAAGCTTTCTTT
many,TRBJ2-4,TRBD1,TRBV7-9,CASSNRGREGIQYF,TGTGCCAGCAGCAACAGGGGGCGCGAGGGCATTCAGTACTTC
many,TRBJ2-3,.,TRBV12-3/TRBV12-4,CASTPRIGGTDTQYF,TGTGCCAGCACCCCTAGGATAGGGGGCACAGATACGCAGTATTTT
many,TRBJ1-4,.,TRBV20-1,CSARIGPLATNEKLFF,TGCAGTGCTAGAATAGGCCCCCTTGCAACTAATGAAAAACTGTTTTTT
many,TRBJ1-3,.,TRBV9,CASSVAGNTIYF,TGTGCCAGCAGCGTAGCTGGAAACACCATATATTTT
many,TRBJ2-7,.,TRBV20-1,CSAGTGFSYEQYF,TGCAGTGCTGGAACGGGGTTTTCCTACGAGCAGTACTTC